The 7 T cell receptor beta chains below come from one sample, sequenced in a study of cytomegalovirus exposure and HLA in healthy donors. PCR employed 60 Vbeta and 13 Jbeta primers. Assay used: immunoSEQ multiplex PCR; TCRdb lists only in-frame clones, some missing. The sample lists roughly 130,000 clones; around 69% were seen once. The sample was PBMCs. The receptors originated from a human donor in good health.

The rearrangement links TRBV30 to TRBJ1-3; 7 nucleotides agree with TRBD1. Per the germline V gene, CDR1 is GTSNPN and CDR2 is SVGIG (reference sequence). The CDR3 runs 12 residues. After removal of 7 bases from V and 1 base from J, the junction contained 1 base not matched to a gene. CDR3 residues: CASTGSGNTIYF. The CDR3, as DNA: TGTGCCTCGACAGGGTCTGGAAACACCATATATTTT.

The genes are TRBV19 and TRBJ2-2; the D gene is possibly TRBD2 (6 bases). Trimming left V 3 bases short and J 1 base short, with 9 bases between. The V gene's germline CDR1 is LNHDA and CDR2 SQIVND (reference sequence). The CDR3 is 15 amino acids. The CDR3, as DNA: TGTGCCAGTAGTATGCGCGGGGAGAACACCGGGGAGCTGTTTTTT. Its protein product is CASSMRGENTGELFF.

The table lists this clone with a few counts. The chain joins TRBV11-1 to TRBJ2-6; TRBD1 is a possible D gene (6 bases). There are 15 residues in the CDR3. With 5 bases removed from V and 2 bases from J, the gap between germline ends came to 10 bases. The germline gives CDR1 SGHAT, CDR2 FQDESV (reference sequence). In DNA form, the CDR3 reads TGTGCCAGCAGCCCGACAGGTACTGGGGCCAACGTCCTGACTTTC. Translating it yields CASSPTGTGANVLTF.

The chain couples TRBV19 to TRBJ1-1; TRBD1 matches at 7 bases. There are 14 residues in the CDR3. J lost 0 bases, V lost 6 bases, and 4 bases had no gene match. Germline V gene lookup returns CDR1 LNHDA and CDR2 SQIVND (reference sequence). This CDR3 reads CASRRTGLNTEAFF. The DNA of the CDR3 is TGTGCCAGTAGACGGACAGGCCTGAACACTGAAGCTTTCTTT. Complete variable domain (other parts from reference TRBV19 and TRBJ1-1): DGGITQSPKYLFRKEGQNVTLSCEQNLNHDAMYWYRQDPGQGLRLIYYSQIVNDFQKGDIAEGYSVSREKKESFPLTVTSAQKNPTAFYLCASRRTGLNTEAFFGQGTRLTVV.

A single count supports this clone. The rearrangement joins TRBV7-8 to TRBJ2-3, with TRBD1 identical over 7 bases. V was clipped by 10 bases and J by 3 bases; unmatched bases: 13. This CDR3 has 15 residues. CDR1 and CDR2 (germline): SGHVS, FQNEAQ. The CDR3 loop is CATTLRPGGTDTQYF. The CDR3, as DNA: TGTGCCACCACACTTAGACCAGGGGGTACAGATACGCAGTATTTT.

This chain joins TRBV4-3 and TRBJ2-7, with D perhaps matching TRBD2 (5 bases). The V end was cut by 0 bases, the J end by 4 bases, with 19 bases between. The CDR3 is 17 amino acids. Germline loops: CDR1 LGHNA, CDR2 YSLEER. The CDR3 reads CASSQDTASGGVYEQYF. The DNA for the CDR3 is TGCGCCAGCAGCCAAGACACGGCCAGCGGAGGAGTTTACGAGCAGTACTTC.

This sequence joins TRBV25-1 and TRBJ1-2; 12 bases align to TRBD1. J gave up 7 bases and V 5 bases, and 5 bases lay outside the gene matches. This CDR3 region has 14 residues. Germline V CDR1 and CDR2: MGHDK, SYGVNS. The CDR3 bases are TGTGCCAGCAGTTGGGGACAGGGGGCGGCTGGCTACACCTTC. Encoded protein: CASSWGQGAAGYTF.